This record covers a single TCR beta chain. A few counts support this clonotype. It has no known antigen specificity. Per-base quality was not reported, and no clone a single base away is much larger than it. Rearranged TRB sequences spanning V, D and J segments were amplified by multiplex touch-down PCR using a mixed TRB-A/B primer pool. Two consecutive PCR reactions with Phusion HS II polymerase added Illumina adapters and sample indices to the amplicons. The amplicons were purified from gel with the NucleoSpin Gel and PCR Clean-up kit and then assessed with Qubit and an Agilent 2100 Bioanalyzer. Sequencing of libraries was carried out on an Illumina MiSeq in 600-cycle, single-indexed, paired-end runs. As for how the authors treated the data: MiXCR versions 2.12 and 3.0.5 were used to process the TRB sequences. Each unique CDR3 nucleotide sequence was treated as one clone, and only productive sequences with two or more reads were kept. Shannon diversity, evenness, clonality (one minus evenness), and alpha-parameterized diversity profiles from alpha 0 to 5 were included as repertoire metrics. The IGoR algorithm was used to calculate generation probabilities of clones in the paired pre- and post-chemotherapy samples. TCRdb handled the public reads itself, with Q25 trimming in fastp and clone calling in MiXCR, and kept productive beta chains. Every distinct CDR3 protein forms one entry, paired with its most common genes and DNA. The V and J calls were determined by TCRdb, not by the authors. Counted in this sample were about 4,700 distinct CDR3 sequences; roughly two fifths of them appeared once. The ten largest account for roughly 3.4% of the sample.

This entry belongs to a study of T cell repertoires in aging, cancer and after chemotherapy (dated by TCRdb to 2018 to 2020). For context, the study as a whole: The donors fell into six age groups ranging from 30 or younger to 70 or older, and each group had at least three individuals. In the hematological group, the paired samples taken before and after chemotherapy came from chronic lymphocytic leukemia patients who were treated with regimens based on fludarabine or bendamustine. Peripheral blood TCR beta repertoires from healthy donors and cancer patients were profiled to examine immunoaging and T cell reconstitution after chemotherapy. Alongside under 100 healthy donors serving as a reference group, the cohort included approximately 220 cancer patients, of whom roughly 90 had hematological cancers and 110 to 140 had solid cancers. Several million TCR reads were contained in the full dataset. Results the study describes overall, beyond this receptor: An increase in median generation probability over the chemotherapy interval was observed in both cancer cohorts, suggesting that the repertoire was reconstituted through rebound thymic output. Untreated patients with hematological or solid cancers showed significantly lower blood TCR diversity and higher clonality than age-matched healthy donors. Lymphoid organ infiltration was present in the hematological cancer patients, and this infiltration may itself impair thymic emigration or the expansion of peripheral T cells. In healthy donors, the drop in TCR diversity with age came mainly from a loss of richness, whereas in cancer patients a loss of evenness also played a part. According to the authors, the repertoire data do not permit conclusions about immunological memory after chemotherapy.

TCR beta rearrangements were amplified from genomic DNA isolated from peripheral blood, not from sorted cells or RNA. Trimmed from V: 6 bases; trimmed from J: 3 bases; junction bases lacking a gene match: 5. Based on the germline V gene (reference sequence), the CDR1 and CDR2 sequences are MNHEY and SMNVEV. The CDR3 covers 14 residues, taking in both the cysteine and the phenylalanine. This entry keeps only the CDR3 DNA: 42 bases, framed from base 1. The sample was blood. This clonotype was obtained from a human donor with a blood cancer. In this chain, TRBV27 is recombined with TRBJ2-3, with 8 central nucleotides matching TRBD1. CDR3 loop: CASSKDRATDTQYF. At the DNA level, the sequence is TGTGCCAGCAGCAAGGACAGGGCGACAGATACGCAGTATTTT.